These 17 T cell receptor beta chains came from one sample sequenced in a study of shared clonotypes between healthy human individuals. Assay used: immunoSEQ multiplex PCR; TCRdb lists only in-frame clones, some missing. The repertoire has roughly 2 million clones, about 95% of them found once; the top ten carry 0.9% to 1.3%. CD45RO-negative, CCR7-positively selected cells formed the naive CD8 fraction, excluding terminally differentiated effector memory CD45RA+ cells. The specimen sequenced was naive CD8+ T cells sorted from blood. The receptors originated from a man between 18 and 29 years old in good health.

The chain employs TRBV7-2 and TRBJ2-1; D remains unclear. The CDR3 sequence is 14 residues long. Trimming cost V 5 bases and J 5 bases, with 13 bases left between them. The germline gives CDR1 SGHTA, CDR2 FQGNSA. CDR3 DNA: TGTGCCAGCAGCCCCGAAAACAGTAACAATGAGCAGTTCTTC. This gives the protein CASSPENSNNEQFF.

This chain connects TRBV6-5 to TRBJ1-2, with TRBD1 matching over 7 bases. The CDR3 contains 15 residues. V lost 3 bases and J lost 4; bases outside the gene matches: 8. Germline loops: CDR1 MNHEY, CDR2 SVGAGI. CDR3 sequence: CASSYSPGQTYGYTF. The CDR3 DNA sequence: TGTGCCAGCAGTTATTCCCCGGGACAGACCTATGGCTACACCTTC.

V is TRBV19 and J is TRBJ2-2; the match to TRBD2 covers 7 bases. The junction had 0 bases not matched to a gene; V was cut back by 2 bases and J by 3 bases. This CDR3 contains 14 residues. Per germline, CDR1 LNHDA and CDR2 SQIVND (reference sequence). The CDR3 is CASSIRGDTGELFF. In DNA, the CDR3 is TGTGCCAGTAGTATACGGGGGGACACCGGGGAGCTGTTTTTT.

V is TRBV7-2 and J is TRBJ2-3; D possibly matches TRBD1 or TRBD2 (5 bases each). Trimming left V 3 bases short and J 5 bases short, with 21 bases between. In germline, CDR1 is SGHTA, CDR2 FQGNSA. The CDR3 runs 17 residues. In nucleotides, the CDR3 is TGTGCCAGCAGCTTTTCCCTCGGGTTGGGGGTTGAAGATACGCAGTATTTT. Its translation: CASSFSLGLGVEDTQYF.

This chain links TRBV7-2 with TRBJ2-7; TRBD2 matches at 10 bases. The CDR3 spans 15 residues. Germline-derived CDR1 and CDR2 are SGHTA and FQGNSA. The ends lost 5 bases at V and 4 bases at J; junction bases unmatched: 8. DNA for the CDR3: TGTGCCAGCAGCGGGGGATCTAGCGGGAGTTACGAGCAGTACTTC. Translating gives CASSGGSSGSYEQYF.

This chain uses TRBV19 with TRBJ1-2, with D tentatively TRBD1 (5 bases). Germline V gives CDR1 LNHDA, CDR2 SQIVND (reference sequence). The V and J ends lost 6 bases and 3 bases respectively, with 17 bases between them. The CDR3 spans 15 residues. The CDR3 is CASRTLDTGDYGYTF. The CDR3 nucleotides read TGTGCCAGTAGAACTTTGGACACGGGCGACTATGGCTACACCTTC.

The gene calls are TRBV5-6 and TRBJ1-2; perhaps TRBD1 as D (5 bases). CDR1 is SGHDT and CDR2 is YYEEEE in the germline V gene. V was clipped by 0 bases and J by 3 bases, with 15 bases between them. The CDR3 runs 16 residues. The CDR3 bases are TGTGCCAGCAGCTTGGTTAGCCAGGGAGCTGACTATGGCTACACCTTC. Amino acid sequence: CASSLVSQGADYGYTF. The full variable domain, rest sourced from reference TRBV5-6 and TRBJ1-2, is DAGVTQSPTHLIKTRGQQVTLRCSPKSGHDTVSWYQQALGQGPQFIFQYYEEEERQRGNFPDRFSGHQFPNYSSELNVNALLLGDSALYLCASSLVSQGADYGYTFGSGTRLTVV.

This chain uses TRBV29-1 with TRBJ2-1, with D perhaps matching TRBD1 (5 bases). Trimming pared 6 bases from V and 2 bases from J, leaving 11 bases between. This CDR3 is 13 amino acids long. CDR1 and CDR2 (germline): SQVTM, ANQGSEA. In DNA form, the CDR3 reads TGCAGCGTAACAGGAACTGCCTACAATGAGCAGTTCTTC. Protein product: CSVTGTAYNEQFF.

About this clone itself: This specimen includes other DNA sequences encoding the same CDR3. This chain links TRBV2 with TRBJ2-7; D is perhaps TRBD1 (6 bases). The CDR3 contains 13 residues. Germline V gene data show CDR1 as SNHLY and CDR2 as FYNNEI. The V and J ends lost 6 bases and 1 base respectively, with 10 bases between them. This chain's CDR3 is CASRGTGSYEQYF. DNA of the CDR3: TGTGCCAGCAGGGGAACAGGGTCCTACGAGCAGTACTTC.

V and J are TRBV6-5 and TRBJ2-1; tentatively, D is TRBD1 (5 bases). The germline V gene encodes CDR1 MNHEY and CDR2 SVGAGI. This CDR3 has 14 amino acids. Trimming shortened V by 2 bases and J by 5 bases, and 10 bases separated the two germline ends. The CDR3 nucleotides are TGTGCCAGCAGTTACGCCGAAGGGGACAATGAGCAGTTCTTC. This codes for CASSYAEGDNEQFF.

The chain joins TRBV29-1 to TRBJ2-7; D might be TRBD1 or TRBD2, each matching 5 bases. The germline gives CDR1 SQVTM, CDR2 ANQGSEA. The CDR3 consists of 12 residues. Trimming took 6 bases from V and 5 from J, leaving 14 bases between them. For the CDR3, the DNA is TGCAGCGTAAAACGCTCGGGGCACGAGCAGTACTTC. It encodes CSVKRSGHEQYF.

The rearrangement joins TRBV6-1 to TRBJ1-1; TRBD1 matches 7 bases. With V trimmed by 4 bases and J by 3 bases, 2 bases remained unmatched. The CDR3 covers 13 residues. Looked up from germline, CDR1 is MNHNS and CDR2 is SASEGT. The DNA for the CDR3 is TGTGCCAGCAGTGGCAGGGGGGACACTGAAGCTTTCTTT. Translated: CASSGRGDTEAFF.

The chain uses TRBV29-1 and TRBJ1-2, with D possibly being TRBD1 (5 bases). The germline V and J ends were trimmed by 1 base and 6 bases, with 6 bases remaining between them. CDR1 and CDR2 from the germline V gene are SQVTM and ANQGSEA. This CDR3 region has 11 residues. The CDR3 nucleotides read TGCAGCGTTGAAGGAGGGGATGGCTACACCTTC. Residues: CSVEGGDGYTF.

The chain couples TRBV7-9 to TRBJ2-5; 7 positions match TRBD1. CDR3 size: 15 residues. Germline V gene lookup returns CDR1 SEHNR and CDR2 FQNEAQ (reference sequence). V was clipped by 5 bases and J by 3 bases; unmatched bases: 9. The CDR3 loop is CASSLLAGGEETQYF. The CDR3 DNA follows: TGTGCCAGCAGCCTTCTTGCAGGGGGAGAAGAGACCCAGTACTTC.

V is TRBV6-6 and J is TRBJ1-3; no clear D. From germline, CDR1 is MNHNY and CDR2 SVGAGI (reference sequence). The CDR3 is made up of 10 amino acids. V was clipped by 8 bases and J by 6 bases, with 5 bases between them. The DNA for the CDR3 is TGTGCCAGCGAAGAAAACACCATATATTTT. This encodes CASEENTIYF.

The chain joins TRBV7-9 to TRBJ2-7; weak D call: TRBD1 (6 bases). Trimming cost V 4 bases and J 8 bases, with 21 bases left between them. CDR3 size: 15 residues. Germline V gene data show CDR1 as SEHNR and CDR2 as FQNEAQ (reference sequence). CDR3 nucleotide sequence: TGTGCCAGCAGCTCTGGCGACGGGACAAACTTGAAGCAGTACTTC. Protein product: CASSSGDGTNLKQYF. Full variable domain (missing parts from reference TRBV7-9 and TRBJ2-7): DTGVSQNPRHKITKRGQNVTFRCDPISEHNRLYWYRQTLGQGPEFLTYFQNEAQLEKSRLLSDRFSAERPKGSFSTLEIQRTEQGDSAMYLCASSSGDGTNLKQYFGPGTRLTVT.

CDR3 amino acids: CASSYDSGGINEQFF. The CDR3 coding sequence is TGTGCCAGCAGTTACGATAGCGGGGGGATCAATGAGCAGTTCTTC. The rearrangement joins TRBV6-5 to TRBJ2-1, with 10 bases lining up with TRBD2. CDR3 length: 15 residues. The trim removed 2 bases at V and 6 bases at J, leaving 4 bases unmatched. Germline loops: CDR1 MNHEY, CDR2 SVGAGI.